This TCR beta chain was observed in a study of cytomegalovirus exposure and HLA in healthy donors (dated by TCRdb to about 2017). Looking at the study overall: An earlier analysis of roughly 630 of the donors reported 276 Gb of sequence data and 117 million unique TCR beta sequences from approximately 180 million T cells. An early release that covered about 600 HLA-typed donors contained approximately 290 gigabases of sequencing data and 85 million to 100 million unique TCR sequences. Among the roughly 390 genotyped donors, about 83% belonged to the genetic ancestry cluster associated with self-reported Caucasian donors. The study aimed to test whether cataloging public T cell receptors could reveal signatures of past pathogen exposure. Using immunosequencing, the study profiled T cell repertoires from about 620 subjects and related those repertoires to cytomegalovirus serostatus. In addition to the first cohort of hundreds of subjects, a separate validation cohort of 130 or so different subjects was used. High-throughput TCR immunosequencing, statistical association of individual TCRs with disease status, and machine learning were combined to predict cytomegalovirus infection status. A later analysis re-examined previously published TCR beta repertoires from 500 to 700 donors and added high-resolution HLA genotyping to investigate patterns of TCR occurrence. Rather than using new phenotypic data, the later analysis identified candidate immune exposures from TCR beta sequences and from how often those sequences occurred across donors. An earlier analysis of 587 of the donors applied high-throughput TCR beta sequencing to assess whether each TCR beta V gene segment acted as functional or pseudogenic. Alongside the repertoire data, information on donor age, sex, ethnicity and CMV serostatus was compiled. A later genetic analysis took genome-wide SNP genotypes for about three fifths of the 666 donors and used that subset as a discovery cohort. All discovery cohort repertoires had been generated using a single sequencing platform. HLA typing included class I and class II loci at four-digit resolution. Typing coverage differed by locus: A, B, C, DRB1 and DQB1 were typed in about 620-640 donors, DQA1 in about 510, DPA1 in some 570, and DPB1 in 450 to 480. Five DR-DQ haplotypes were handled as single units for association and clustering because linkage in the cohort was strong. Among around 400 genotyped donors of the cohort, an average of around 240,000 unique TCR beta nucleotide sequences were sequenced per donor, around a sixth of them non-productive.

The germline V gene encodes CDR1 SGHNT and CDR2 YYREEE (reference sequence). Germline trimming: 0 bases from V, 5 bases from J; junction bases outside gene matches: 6. From cysteine to phenylalanine, the CDR3 is 15 amino acids long. Here the CDR3 DNA is all that survives: 45 bases in frame from base 1. The cohort was made up of roughly 670 healthy bone marrow donors. At the time of sampling, every cohort member was nominally healthy, though immune exposures that went unrecorded were likely present. The donor tested CMV seronegative and was one of the 352 seronegative cohort members. Every donor gave a peripheral blood sample, and the peripheral blood mononuclear cells from that sample were used for TCR beta sequencing. The Qiagen DNeasy Blood Extraction Kit was used to extract genomic DNA from the blood cell samples. Study-wide conclusions, independent of this receptor: Across donors, most TCR sequences were observed very rarely, whereas some public TCRs were present in many individuals. Correlated functional status among segregating V segments might be attributable to linkage disequilibrium, but an unknown experimental factor could not be ruled out. A later analysis found that HLA-associated TCR beta chains were more clonally expanded and had lower generation probabilities than equally common non-associated chains. In this cohort, only TCR beta chains were sequenced, and detectable features were limited by the absence of alpha or paired-chain data. A cluster of highly shared sequence variants was judged likely to represent a technical artifact of the sequencing pipeline. CMV serostatus was the only immune exposure information available for the cohort. Several of the top co-occurrence clusters appeared to be linked to parvovirus B19, influenza, CMV and Epstein-Barr virus, according to a later analysis. Because counts were too low, roughly 17 rarely observed V segments, including chromosome 9 orphons, were left out of the earlier analysis of several hundred of the donors. A further reported finding was that TCR beta sequences accurately predicted the HLA-A and HLA-B alleles for most subjects in the first cohort. The presence/absence analyses assumed that sequencing depth was roughly uniform across donors, and that assumption may not be true. According to the authors, the approach could potentially be generalized to other disease states and immunological phenotypes. In both the original and validation cohorts, the classifier was reported to diagnose cytomegalovirus status with high specificity and sensitivity. In a later genetic analysis, a missense DCLRE1C variant was associated with V-gene and J-gene trimming of TCR beta chains, and the association was replicated in an independent cohort. When HLA alleles, especially DR and DQ, strongly co-occurred, TCR associations were difficult to assign to individual alleles. A later analysis associated 15,000 to 20,000 TCR beta sequences with specific HLA alleles at a false discovery rate of 0.05. An earlier analysis of around 600 of the donors showed that most TCR beta V segments appeared in productive rearrangements either about 87% or about 30% of the time, which broadly matched IMGT annotations. A few of the identified cytomegalovirus-associated TCR beta chains were confirmed in vitro to be specific for cytomegalovirus antigens. Some IMGT-functional V segments, including TRBV6-2 and TRBV6-3, could not be distinguished by the 87-base-pair reads and were therefore excluded. HLA typing was unavailable for some donors at each locus, so association tests used only the typed subset. Compared with the roughly 700-donor mean, donors in an Asian-associated ancestry cluster had fewer N-insertions in productive TCRs, according to a later genetic analysis. A total of some 180 TCR beta chains were listed by the study as associated with cytomegalovirus. A later analysis found that most CMV-associated TCR beta chains appeared HLA-restricted, with HLA associations seemingly driven largely by CMV exposure. In a later analysis, the rate of TCR association differed among HLA loci, with DRB1 alleles having the most associated TCRs and HLA-C alleles having the fewest.

Library construction relied on the immunoSEQ multiplex PCR assay. A mixture of 60 forward primers for TCR Vbeta segments and 13 reverse primers for TCR Jbeta segments was used in the multiplex PCR. The CDR3 region of rearranged TCR beta genes was amplified from genomic DNA by a multiplex PCR assay. On the Illumina HiSeq System, the amplified TCR beta libraries were sequenced as 87-base-pair reads. Per the original workflow: In a later analysis, 80 million or so unique TCR beta chains were counted across the roughly 610 repertoires, and around 10 million of these chains were shared by at least two donors. Raw reads were error-corrected and collapsed into unique sequences with a nearest-neighbor algorithm that merged closely related sequences to remove PCR and sequencing errors. CDR3 sequences were aligned to IMGT reference sequences to assign V, D and J gene segments. Each retained sequence needed at least a six-nucleotide match to both a V gene segment and a J gene segment. Rearrangements were classified as productive when the CDR3 lacked stop codons and remained in frame with V and J, and all other rearrangements were classified as non-productive. Following IMGT convention, CDR3 was defined as the stretch from the second conserved V-encoded cysteine up to the conserved J-encoded phenylalanine. In an earlier analysis of just under 600 of the donors, sequences lacking an unambiguous match to a single V gene segment were excluded. An earlier analysis of 500 to 700 of the donors classified V segments as functional when productive rearrangements were above 56.7% and as segregating when the standard deviation between donors was above 5%. A statistical classification framework was built for diagnosing cytomegalovirus status from the catalog of TCR beta chain sequences. A later analysis assigned V and J genes by comparing TCR nucleotide sequences with IMGT/GENE-DB human TR gene sequences. In a later analysis, CDR3 sequences and most-parsimonious VDJ recombination scenarios were assigned using the TCRdist pipeline. In a later analysis, each TCR beta chain was defined by its CDR3 amino acid sequence together with its V-gene family, and reads without a unique V-gene family were excluded. As a way to deal with suspected cross-contamination and a sequencing artifact, a later analysis dropped 450 to 600 nucleotide sequences that were highly shared and had low generation probability. For each public chain, a later analysis derived a clonal expansion index from normalized ranks of inferred template counts within each repertoire. In a later analysis, generation probabilities were computed with a VDJ recombination model fitted to out-of-frame rearrangements, and the resulting probabilities were checked against IGoR. Hypergeometric tests were used in a later analysis to score TCR-TCR, TCR-HLA and TCR-CMV co-occurrence, with a repertoire-size bias correction applied to the TCR pairs. In a later analysis, false discovery rates were estimated by permuting HLA or CMV assignments 20 times. In a later analysis, co-occurring TCRs were grouped using DBSCAN, with TCRdist sequence similarity added in when clustering inside HLA-allele-positive subsets. Repertoires with fewer than 30,000 or more than 120,000 public chains were left out of co-occurrence clustering, as were about five repertoires with anomalous nucleotide sharing. TCRdb retrieved this table from immuneACCESS and kept in-frame rearrangements only. Not all clones are present; in checked studies, unresolved V genes account for under half, and no reason is known for the remainder. The D gene and trimming were derived from the DNA, and the V and J assignments and clone size from that table. Recorded for this sample are 200,000 or so clones; 80% to 85% of them occurred a single time. About 0.77% of the sample is in the top ten clones.

About this clone: Its antigen is still unknown. Base quality data are lacking; no much larger clone is found one base away.

Here the chain combines TRBV5-4 and TRBJ1-1; 8 bases in between match TRBD1. Sequencing input: PBMCs. The source of this sequence is a boy younger than 10 in good health and CMV-seronegative. The CDR3 here reads CASSLAGGVRTEAFF. The bases are TGTGCCAGCAGCTTGGCAGGGGGCGTTCGTACTGAAGCTTTCTTT.